This is a list of T cell receptor beta chains from one sample in a study of OX40 agonist ivuxolimab in advanced cancers. The method was immunoSEQ multiplex PCR; TCRdb's version includes in-frame clones alone and lacks a portion of them. The sample consists of roughly 73,000 clones, roughly 91% of them appearing once. Here the sequenced sample was CD4+ or CD8+ T cells sorted from blood, taken in a trial of the OX40 agonist ivuxolimab. These receptors all come from an adult with an advanced solid tumor such as melanoma, head and neck, liver or kidney cancer. CDR3s include the opening cysteine and the closing phenylalanine or tryptophan. A D gene is named only where the DNA matches it firmly. Only part of the rows carry a size: once, few, many, or a class if the clone is expanded.

V gene	J gene	clone size	D gene	CDR3 length	CDR3 DNA	CDR3 protein
TRBV18	TRBJ1-3	once	TRBD1	16	TGTGCCAGCTCACCGACGCTGGACAGGGGTGGAAACACCATATATTTT	CASSPTLDRGGNTIYF
TRBV19	TRBJ2-5	once	TRBD2	16	TGTGCCAGTAGCCTTGGTGGCGGGGGGCCTCGGGAGACCCAGTACTTC	CASSLGGGGPRETQYF
TRBV19	TRBJ2-3	-	-	14	TGTGCCAGTACCCTTTGGGGGGACACAGATACGCAGTATTTT	CASTLWGDTDTQYF
TRBV5-1	TRBJ2-7	-	TRBD1	13	TGCGCCAGCAGCCCACTACAGGGGCAGGGGCAGTACTTC	CASSPLQGQGQYF
TRBV28	TRBJ1-1	-	-	14	TGTGCCAGCAGTTCCGACAGTACGAACACTGAAGCTTTCTTT	CASSSDSTNTEAFF
TRBV5-1	TRBJ2-7	-	-	14	TGCGCCAGCAGCTTGGACGGGAGCTCCTACGAGCAGTACTTC	CASSLDGSSYEQYF
TRBV18	TRBJ2-5	-	-	13	TGTGCCAGCTCACCACTAGGGAAAGAGACCCAGTACTTC	CASSPLGKETQYF
TRBV19	TRBJ1-1	once	-	14	TGTGCCAGTAGTCTTTACTGGACAGCGACTGAAGCTTTCTTT	CASSLYWTATEAFF
TRBV6-6	TRBJ1-2	-	-	14	TGTGCCAGCAGTTACTCCCCAGGGATTTATGGCTACACCTTC	CASSYSPGIYGYTF
TRBV5-1	TRBJ2-3	-	TRBD2	19	TGCGCCAGCAGCTTGCTTACTAGCGGGACTTCCACTAGCACAGATACGCAGTATTTT	CASSLLTSGTSTSTDTQYF
TRBV7-9	TRBJ1-2	few	-	13	TGTGCCAGCAGCCTCGGACAGATCTATGGCTACACCTTC	CASSLGQIYGYTF
TRBV6-5	TRBJ1-4	-	-	13	TGTGCCAGCAGTTCCCAGTTTGGTGAAAAACTGTTTTTT	CASSSQFGEKLFF
TRBV7-2	TRBJ2-7	few	-	15	TGTGCCAGCAGCTTAGATCCAGCCGTCTCCTACGAGCAGTACTTC	CASSLDPAVSYEQYF
TRBV7-2	TRBJ1-3	-	-	17	TGTGCCAGCAGCCCCCACCGGGGGTTACACTCTGGAAACACCATATATTTT	CASSPHRGLHSGNTIYF
TRBV6-1	TRBJ2-7	-	TRBD1	15	TGTGCCAGCAGAGCCCCCGGACAGGTCGTCCACGAGCAGTACTTC	CASRAPGQVVHEQYF
TRBV19	TRBJ1-5	-	TRBD1	16	TGTGCCAGTAGTCATCACCCGGGGACAGGCAATCAGCCCCAGCATTTT	CASSHHPGTGNQPQHF
TRBV6-1	TRBJ2-1	-	-	14	TGTGCCAGCAGTCGGGGAGGTTCCTACAATGAGCAGTTCTTC	CASSRGGSYNEQFF
TRBV6-5	TRBJ2-7	-	-	14	TGTGCCAGCACCTCTCGGATGGGTCTCCACGAGCAGTACTTC	CASTSRMGLHEQYF
TRBV9	TRBJ2-2	-	TRBD2	16	TGTGCCAGCAGCCCGAGGGGTAGCGGGAGCCCCGGGGAGCTGTTTTTT	CASSPRGSGSPGELFF